This T cell receptor beta chain was documented in a study of T cell clones after liver transplantation. Notes on the study in general: A significant post-transplant drop in circulating graft-donor-reactive CD4 TCRbeta sequences occurred in most of the 8 subjects.

CDR1 and CDR2 (germline): SGHVS, FQNEAQ. CDR3 length equals 12 residues. Trimming cost V 1 base and J 6 bases, with 4 bases left between them. Note on this clone: Its antigen is currently unknown.

Using immunoSEQ multiplex PCR, the repertoire was profiled, and TCRdb retains in-frame clones only, with some absent. The sample lists about 20,000 clones, just under 80% occurring once. The sequence derives from a human patient who received a liver transplant. Some T cells may have originated in the graft donor. The material sequenced was CD8+ T cells from blood, taken roughly 55 months after liver transplant. The chain is built from TRBV7-8 and TRBJ2-1; D not resolved. CDR3 region: CASSLGINEQFF. CDR3 in DNA: TGTGCCAGCAGCTTAGGGATCAATGAGCAGTTCTTC. The whole variable domain, remainder taken from reference TRBV7-8 and TRBJ2-1, is GAGVSQSPRYKVAKRGQDVALRCDPISGHVSLFWYQQALGQGPEFLTYFQNEAQLDKSGLPSDRFFAERPEGSVSTLKIQRTQQEDSAVYLCASSLGINEQFFGPGTRLTVL.